Below, 5 T cell receptor beta chains from the same sample are listed, as sequenced in a study of vaccination and CD4 T cells after COVID-19. Oncomine TCR Beta short-read sequencing was applied to DNA from cultured CD4+ T cells. One entry per CDR3 protein results from TCRdb running MiXCR on the PCR reads. This table has about 20,000 distinct CDR3 sequences, over 50% appearing once. Treatment specified: approximately 10-day PBMC culture with coronavirus spike peptide pools or control peptides (ViraFEST assay). No antigen is known for these receptors. What was sequenced was CD4+ T cells from blood, cultured in vitro. The receptors derive from a human donor who had recovered from COVID-19.

In its sample, this clonotype was seen once. Germline is not matched at one junction end, which may reflect a read error. This chain uses TRBV7-2 with TRBJ1-5, with a possible D match to TRBD1 (5 bases). This CDR3 has 13 residues. Per germline, CDR1 SGHTA and CDR2 FQGNSA. The CDR3 here is CASSQAGDQPQHF. CDR3 sequence (DNA): TGCGCCAGCAGCCAAGCGGGGGATCAGCCCCAGCATTTT.

The chain joins TRBV20-1 to TRBJ2-5; TRBD2 matches at 7 bases. Losses at the gene ends were 3 bases for V and 6 bases for J; bases not matched to a gene: 7. Germline CDR1 and CDR2: DFQATT and SNEGSKA (reference sequence). This CDR3 is 13 amino acids long. The CDR3 DNA sequence: TGCAGTGCTAGCCCCTCTAGCGGCCAGACCCAGTACTTC. Translation: CSASPSSGQTQYF.

This clonotype was observed a handful of times. The chain links TRBV6-1 to TRBJ2-1, with 8 bases that match TRBD1. The CDR3 loop spans 15 amino acids. CDR1 and CDR2 (germline): MNHNS, SASEGT. Losses at the gene ends were 6 bases for V and 3 bases for J; bases not matched to a gene: 7. Here the CDR3 DNA reads TGTGCCAGCAGAGGACAGGGTTATTACTACAATGAGCAGTTCTTC. This translates into CASRGQGYYYNEQFF.

This chain uses TRBV7-9 with TRBJ2-7; D might be TRBD2 (5 bases). V lost 5 bases and J lost 5, with 10 bases in between. Germline V gene sequence: CDR1 SEHNR, CDR2 FQNEAQ (reference sequence). The CDR3 is made up of 12 amino acids. Here the CDR3 reads CASSRPRDEQYF. As DNA, the CDR3 is TGTGCCAGCAGCCGCCCGAGGGACGAGCAGTACTTC.

J is TRBJ1-2 and V is TRBV4-3; D not resolved. This CDR3 contains 13 residues. Trimming shortened V by 0 bases and J by 3 bases, and 5 bases separated the two germline ends. Germline assignment: CDR1 LGHNA and CDR2 YSLEER. The CDR3 DNA reads TGCGCCAGCAGCCAAGAGGCCCACTATGGCTACACCTTC. Its translation: CASSQEAHYGYTF.